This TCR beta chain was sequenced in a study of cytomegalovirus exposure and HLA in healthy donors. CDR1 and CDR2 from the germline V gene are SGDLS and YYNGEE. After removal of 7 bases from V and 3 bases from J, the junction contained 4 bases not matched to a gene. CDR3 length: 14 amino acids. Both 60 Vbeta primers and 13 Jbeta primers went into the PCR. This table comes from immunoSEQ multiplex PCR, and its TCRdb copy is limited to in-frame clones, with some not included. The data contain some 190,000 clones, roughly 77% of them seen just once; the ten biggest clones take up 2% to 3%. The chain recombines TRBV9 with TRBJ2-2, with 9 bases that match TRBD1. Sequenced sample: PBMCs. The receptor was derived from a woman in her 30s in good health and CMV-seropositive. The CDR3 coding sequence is TGTGCCAGCGGAAGGACAGGGGACACCGGGGAGCTGTTTTTT. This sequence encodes CASGRTGDTGELFF.